The rows below give T cell receptor beta chains drawn from one sample of a study of cytomegalovirus exposure and HLA in healthy donors. Some clones are missing from TCRdb's copy, which holds only in-frame ones; the method was immunoSEQ multiplex PCR. The sample's table shows about 88,000 clones. The specimen sequenced was PBMCs. Receptors were obtained from a girl between 5 and 17 years old in good health and CMV-seropositive. Each CDR3 is given with its conserved first and last residue. The D gene is left open where the match is weak.

cdr3_length j_call d_call v_call cdr3_nt cdr3_aa
14 TRBJ1-6 . TRBV18 TGTGCCAGCTCACCACCCTCAGGGATGCCACCCCTCCACTTT CASSPPSGMPPLHF
16 TRBJ2-5 TRBD2 TRBV7-6 TGTGCCAGCAACAGAAAAGGGAGCGGGGGGAGAGAGACCCAGTACTTC CASNRKGSGGRETQYF
11 TRBJ1-1 . TRBV20-1 TGCAGTGCCGAGACAGGAACTGAAGCTTTCTTT CSAETGTEAFF
14 TRBJ1-6 . TRBV7-2 TGTGCCAGCAGCTTAGAGGACATCTCCTCACCCCTCCACTTT CASSLEDISSPLHF
13 TRBJ2-2 . TRBV5-1 TGCGCCAGCAGCTTGCAGATCACCGGGGAGCTGTTTTTT CASSLQITGELFF
12 TRBJ2-5 . TRBV5-6 TGTGCCAGCAGCCCTGGGCAGGGGACCCAGTACTTC CASSPGQGTQYF
14 TRBJ2-5 . TRBV7-2 TGTGCCAGCAGGTCGAGTACAGGCCAAGAGACCCAGTACTTC CASRSSTGQETQYF
15 TRBJ1-2 TRBD1 TRBV18 TGTGCCAGCTCACCTTCCGGGACAGGGAACTATGGCTACACCTTC CASSPSGTGNYGYTF
16 TRBJ1-2 . TRBV19 TGTGCCAGTAGTATTGGGTCAGTCTCATTGCGGGATGGCTACACCTTC CASSIGSVSLRDGYTF
15 TRBJ2-2 TRBD2 TRBV6-6 TGTGCCAGCAGTAGGATCGGGGGGGCCACCGGGGAGCTGTTTTTT CASSRIGGATGELFF
16 TRBJ2-3 . TRBV5-1 TGCGCCAGCAGCTGGGACACCTCAAAGGTCACAGATACGCAGTATTTT CASSWDTSKVTDTQYF
16 TRBJ1-6 TRBD1 TRBV4-1 TGCGCCAGCAGCCAAGTCCGGGACAGAGAACATTCACCCCTCCACTTT CASSQVRDREHSPLHF
12 TRBJ1-1 . TRBV4-3 TGCGCCAGCAGACAAGAGGGGACTGGAGCTTTCTTT CASRQEGTGAFF
16 TRBJ1-3 TRBD1 TRBV6-5 TGTGCCAGCAGTTCCGCGGACAGGACATTTGGAAACACCATATATTTT CASSSADRTFGNTIYF
13 TRBJ1-4 . TRBV5-1 TGCGCCAGCAGCTTGATCTATAATGAAAAACTGTTTTTT CASSLIYNEKLFF